This TCR beta chain is drawn from a study of blood T cell repertoires in COVID-19. As for the study in general: Both acute and convalescent COVID-19 samples were obtained from the United States, Italy and Spain. T cells, B-cell-depleted T cells, or PBMCs provided the cDNA or gDNA that served as material.

Germline loops: CDR1 KGHDR, CDR2 SFDVKD. Trimming removed 4 bases at V and 0 bases at J, with 9 bases between. The CDR3 extends over 15 amino acids. Seattle patient enrollment occurred during active infection, with longitudinal follow-up thereafter. In the authors' methods: Estimation of nucleated cell counts was performed using reference gene primer amplification. Sequencing used immunoSEQ multiplex PCR; TCRdb keeps in-frame clones, though not all of them. The V and J calls and the clone size are those of that table, but D and trimming were determined from the DNA. The sample consists of a few hundred thousand clones, approximately 86% of them appearing once.

The chain employs TRBV24-1 and TRBJ2-1, with no clear D. This TCR was sampled from a woman in her 70s with COVID-19, enrolled during active disease. The sample taken for sequencing was peripheral blood. The CDR3 here is CATSDTESSYNEQFF. DNA for the CDR3: TGTGCCACCAGTGACACAGAGAGCTCCTACAATGAGCAGTTCTTC.